The clone carrying this TCR beta chain has more than one count but fewer than ten. This sample stems from a study of blood T cell repertoires in COVID-19. As for the study in general: PBMCs, B-cell-depleted T cells, or T cells were the source of the cDNA or gDNA that made up the material.

The CDR3 consists of 16 residues. V lost 0 bases to trimming and J lost 0 bases, with 6 bases between them. CDR1 is MNHEY, CDR2 SVGAGI, per germline. The protocol was immunoSEQ multiplex PCR, while the TCRdb copy is restricted to in-frame clones and leaves out a portion. The sample shows about 460,000 clones, approximately 91% of them seen only once. Cohort 3 recovered donors had two negative PCRs, clearance, or symptom resolution. The gene calls are TRBV6-5 and TRBJ2-6; D ambiguous. The material sequenced was PBMCs or T cells enriched from blood (not recorded which). This receptor was obtained from a woman in her sixties or seventies who had recovered from COVID-19. The CDR3 DNA reads TGTGCCAGCAGTTACTCCTACAGCTCTGGGGCCAACGTCCTGACTTTC. It translates to CASSYSYSSGANVLTF.